The 22 T cell receptor beta chains below all came from one sample that was sequenced in a study of regulatory T cells in long-lasting Graves disease (dated by TCRdb to the early 2020s). The time point label, read with the paper, signifies: persistent/refractory GD, antithyroid drugs over 5 years with positive TRAb. RNA was extracted from PBMCs in TRIzol for both TCR sequencing and RNA sequencing. Library preparation employed multiplex PCR. The sample was run on an Illumina HiSeq 4000. CDR3 regions were amplified by Arm-PCR with iRepertoire HTBI primers to construct TCR beta libraries. TCRdb ran its own pipeline on the public reads, namely fastp trimming at Q25 and MiXCR clone calling, and kept in-frame beta chains. Every entry covers one CDR3 protein and lists the most common genes and DNA from its rows. Counted in this sample were a few hundred thousand distinct CDR3 sequences; roughly a quarter of them appeared once. The ten largest clonotypes hold around 26% of the sample.

The sequenced sample was peripheral blood mononuclear cells (PBMCs), obtained when the disease was refractory, from a patient treated with antithyroid drugs. Receptors were obtained from a female donor with Graves disease.

This clonotype was seen repeatedly, ten times or more. The chain combines TRBV5-1 with TRBJ1-4, with 8 bases fitting TRBD1. The CDR3 totals 14 residues. The V and J ends lost 2 bases and 6 bases, in that order; junction bases with no gene match: 3. Germline V lookup: CDR1 SGHRS, CDR2 YFSETQ. CDR3 in DNA: TGCGCCAGCAGCTTCCAGGGGGCGGATGAAAAACTGTTTTTT. This codes for CASSFQGADEKLFF.

The V and J genes are TRBV5-6 and TRBJ1-2, with D hard to call. Trimming took off 6 bases at V and 7 bases at J, with 19 bases between the two ends. The germline CDR1 and CDR2 sequences are SGHDT and YYEEEE. The CDR3 has 14 amino acids. The CDR3 protein is CASKFKGRVSGYTF. In nucleotides, the CDR3 is TGTGCCAGCAAATTTAAGGGTCGGGTTTCTGGCTACACCTTC.

This clonotype came up a few times. The chain couples TRBV20-1 to TRBJ1-2; possible D gene TRBD1, 5 bases. This CDR3 comprises 14 residues. Between the trimmed V and J ends, which lost 6 bases and 1 base, there was a span of 15 bases. Germline V gene sequence: CDR1 DFQATT, CDR2 SNEGSKA (reference sequence). CDR3 nucleotides: TGCAGTGCCAAAGGCTTGGGGGATAACTATGGCTACACCTTC. Translated, it gives CSAKGLGDNYGYTF.

The chain recombines TRBV9 with TRBJ1-1; maybe TRBD1 (6 bases). Trimming took 0 bases from V and 2 from J, leaving 29 bases between them. This CDR3 comprises 21 residues. Germline values: CDR1 SGDLS, CDR2 YYNGEE. CDR3 coding DNA: TGTGCCAGCAGCGTAGAGGGGGGAGTTGGCCATAGAAGAGCCGCTAACACTGAAGCTTTCTTT. Translated: CASSVEGGVGHRRAANTEAFF.

This clonotype was found many times. The chain carries TRBV20-1 and TRBJ2-5; TRBD2 matches 11 bases. CDR3 length: 14 residues. V gave up 5 bases and J gave up 4 bases; unmatched junction bases: 6. Germline CDR1 and CDR2: DFQATT and SNEGSKA (reference sequence). The CDR3 sequence is CSALIGTSGETQYF. CDR3 DNA: TGCAGTGCTCTGATCGGGACTAGCGGAGAGACCCAGTACTTC.

This chain links TRBV7-2 with TRBJ2-2; 14 positions agree with TRBD2. CDR3 length equals 16 residues. Germline CDR1 SGHTA, CDR2 FQGNSA. The ends lost 7 bases at V and 6 bases at J; junction bases unmatched: 7. The CDR3 sequence: CASKRPGLAGAGELFF. The DNA for the CDR3 is TGTGCCAGCAAACGACCGGGACTAGCGGGAGCCGGGGAGCTGTTTTTT. Complete variable domain (other parts from reference TRBV7-2 and TRBJ2-2): GAGVSQSPSNKVTEKGKDVELRCDPISGHTALYWYRQSLGQGLEFLIYFQGNSAPDKSGLPSDRFSAERTGGSVSTLTIQRTQQEDSAVYLCASKRPGLAGAGELFFGEGSRLTVL.

The chain has TRBV4-2 and TRBJ1-3; D is ambiguous. The germline V and J ends were trimmed by 3 bases and 4 bases, with 7 bases remaining between them. The CDR3 runs 13 residues. The germline CDR1 and CDR2 sequences are LGHNA and YNFKEQ. CDR3 coding DNA: TGTGCCAGCAGCCAGGTTGGGGGAAACACCATATATTTT. It is translated as CASSQVGGNTIYF.

There are many counts of this clonotype. The V gene is TRBV6-1, the J gene TRBJ1-1; D unclear. This CDR3 has 13 residues. CDR1 and CDR2 (germline): MNHNS, SASEGT. Trimming left V 5 bases short and J 1 base short, with 8 bases between. The CDR3 reads CASSHRQNTEAFF. The CDR3 DNA is TGTGCCAGCAGTCACCGACAGAACACTGAAGCTTTCTTT.

The sample holds many counts of this clonotype. The chain combines TRBV6-5 with TRBJ2-5, with a possible D match to TRBD2 (6 bases). CDR1 and CDR2 from the germline V gene are MNHEY and SVGAGI. Trimming removed 6 bases from V and 2 bases from J, with 16 bases in between. This CDR3 has 15 amino acids. For the CDR3, the DNA is TGTGCCAGCAGGTACCAGCGGGTCGGGCAAGAGACCCAGTACTTC. Translating it yields CASRYQRVGQETQYF.

The chain employs TRBV2 and TRBJ2-1, with 7 bases fitting TRBD2. CDR3 length equals 15 residues. J lost 7 bases, V lost 11 bases, and 17 bases had no gene match. Germline V gene sequence: CDR1 SNHLY, CDR2 FYNNEI. For the CDR3, the DNA is TGTGCCTCAAGGACTAGTTTCGACGAGAGGAATGAGCAGTTCTTC. This gives the protein CASRTSFDERNEQFF.

J is TRBJ1-2 and V is TRBV5-1, with D tentatively TRBD1 (5 bases). CDR1 SGHRS and CDR2 YFSETQ come from the germline V gene. This CDR3 is built from 13 residues. V was clipped by 5 bases and J by 3 bases, with 11 bases between them. The CDR3 sequence is CASRPRDDYGYTF. The CDR3, as DNA: TGCGCCAGCAGACCGAGGGACGACTATGGCTACACCTTC.

This chain links TRBV19 with TRBJ2-2; 7 positions match TRBD1. Germline values: CDR1 LNHDA, CDR2 SQIVND (reference sequence). The length of the CDR3 is 15 residues. Losses at the gene ends were 3 bases for V and 5 bases for J; bases not matched to a gene: 6. CDR3 in amino acids: CASSIESGGTGELFF. DNA of the CDR3: TGTGCCAGTAGTATTGAGTCAGGGGGAACCGGGGAGCTGTTTTTT.

This clonotype was seen ten or more times. The J gene is TRBJ2-5, the V gene TRBV29-1, with 7 bases identical to TRBD1. The V and J ends lost 7 bases and 5 bases, in that order; junction bases with no gene match: 10. Germline CDR1 and CDR2: SQVTM and ANQGSEA. The CDR3 runs to 13 residues. This CDR3 is CSASTGARETQYF. The CDR3 DNA reads TGCAGCGCCTCCACAGGGGCGCGGGAGACCCAGTACTTC.

This clonotype was counted at least ten times. The chain combines TRBV7-2 with TRBJ2-7; D is uncertain. Germline assignment: CDR1 SGHTA and CDR2 FQGNSA. V was cut by 0 bases and J by 5 bases, with 11 bases left in between. The length of the CDR3 is 14 residues. CDR3 loop: CASSLAGRANEQYF. The CDR3 DNA sequence: TGTGCCAGCAGCTTAGCGGGTCGAGCCAACGAGCAGTACTTC.

This clonotype was observed a few times. The rearrangement joins TRBV6-1 to TRBJ2-7; weak D call: TRBD2 (5 bases). Per germline, CDR1 MNHNS and CDR2 SASEGT. This CDR3 is 14 amino acids long. V was shortened by 8 bases and J by 2 bases, with 16 bases between the two germline ends. CDR3: CASSPSRGAYEQYF. For the CDR3, the DNA is TGTGCCAGCTCACCCAGTCGGGGAGCCTACGAGCAGTACTTC.

This clonotype was observed many times. The genes are TRBV12-3 or TRBV12-4 and TRBJ2-4, with TRBD1 matching 7 bases. The trim removed 5 bases at V and 1 base at J, leaving 5 bases unmatched. CDR3 length equals 15 residues. The CDR3 loop reads CASSIEGQAKNIQYF. The CDR3, as DNA: TGTGCCAGCAGTATCGAGGGACAGGCCAAAAACATTCAGTACTTC.

This clonotype has a count of ten or more. The gene calls are TRBV6-1 and TRBJ2-5; no clear D. CDR3 length equals 13 residues. The V gene lost 6 bases and the J gene lost 2 bases, with 10 bases spanning the gap. Germline V gene data show CDR1 as MNHNS and CDR2 as SASEGT. CDR3 amino acids: CASSSEEQETQYF. In DNA form, the CDR3 reads TGTGCCAGCAGCTCCGAAGAACAAGAGACCCAGTACTTC.

This clonotype has at least ten counts. The V call is TRBV20-1, the J call TRBJ2-7, with 7 bases that match TRBD2. There are 14 residues in the CDR3. In germline, CDR1 is DFQATT, CDR2 SNEGSKA (reference sequence). The trim removed 2 bases at V and 3 bases at J, leaving 7 bases unmatched. The CDR3 loop reads CSARPKREFYEQYF. Written as DNA, the CDR3 is TGCAGTGCTAGACCAAAGCGGGAATTCTACGAGCAGTACTTC.

The genes are TRBV12-3 or TRBV12-4 and TRBJ2-5, with D tentatively TRBD1 (5 bases). V shed 1 base and J shed 2 bases, with 11 bases lying between them. The CDR3 extends over 15 amino acids. CDR3: CASSLGGQDQETQYF. The CDR3 nucleotides are TGTGCCAGCAGTTTAGGTGGACAAGATCAAGAGACCCAGTACTTC.

This clonotype was seen ten or more times. The V and J genes are TRBV12-3 or TRBV12-4 and TRBJ1-1; 7 bases fit TRBD1. Losses at the gene ends were 6 bases for V and 0 bases for J; bases not matched to a gene: 4. This CDR3 is 14 amino acids long. CDR3 sequence (DNA): TGTGCCAGCAGGCGGGACAGTCTGAACACTGAAGCTTTCTTT. This encodes CASRRDSLNTEAFF.

About this clonotype: Given a much more abundant clone one base away, this may be a read error. The chain has TRBV2 and TRBJ1-1; 9 bases fit TRBD1. Germline trimming cut 8 bases from V and 4 bases from J; bases unmatched to any gene: 5. The CDR3 is made up of 13 amino acids. Germline CDR1 reads SNHLY; CDR2 reads FYNNEI. DNA of the CDR3: TGTGCCAGCGGTAACAGGGGGCTCACTGAAGCTTTCTTT. Encoded protein: CASGNRGLTEAFF. The entire variable domain, with the rest obtained from reference TRBV2 and TRBJ1-1, is as follows: EPEVTQTPSHQVTQMGQEVILRCVPISNHLYFYWYRQILGQKVEFLVSFYNNEISEKSEIFDDQFSVERPDGSNFTLKIRSTKLEDSAMYFCASGNRGLTEAFFGQGTRLTVV.

The chain has TRBV20-1 and TRBJ1-2; perhaps TRBD1 as D (6 bases). Germline CDR1 reads DFQATT; CDR2 reads SNEGSKA (reference sequence). CDR3 length: 14 amino acids. Trimming cost V 3 bases and J 8 bases, with 19 bases left between them. The CDR3 here is CSASKEGGTIGYTF. In DNA form, the CDR3 reads TGCAGTGCTAGCAAAGAGGGGGGAACTATCGGCTACACCTTC.